Shown below are 5 T cell receptor beta chains from a single sample sequenced in a study of T-cell reconstitution after alpha-beta-depleted transplantation in children. As it was prepared, the TCRbeta library received unique molecular identifiers. TCRdb reprocessed the PCR reads with MiXCR, giving one entry per CDR3 protein. The sample lists just over 950,000 distinct CDR3 sequences; about 31% were seen once. Material: PBMCs, mostly from graft donor cells, obtained 360 days after TCRalphabeta/CD19-depleted stem cell transplant. All receptors derive from a boy under three years old who had a stem cell transplant for SCID, so the T cells may come from the graft donor.

This chain connects TRBV3-1 to TRBJ2-7, with 9 bases aligning to TRBD1. V lost 0 bases and J lost 7; bases outside the gene matches: 13. Germline V CDR1 and CDR2: LGHDT, YNNKEL (reference sequence). The CDR3 is 17 residues long. In nucleotides, the CDR3 is TGTGCCAGCAGCCAAGAGGCCCGATGGACAGGGGCAGGAGAGCAGTACTTC. It yields the protein CASSQEARWTGAGEQYF.

The chain is built from TRBV2 and TRBJ2-7; weak D call: TRBD1 (7 bases). The CDR3 runs to 13 residues. Germline V gene lookup returns CDR1 SNHLY and CDR2 FYNNEI. Trimming removed 5 bases from V and 5 bases from J, with 13 bases in between. The CDR3 protein is CASSQGEVHEQYF. CDR3 nucleotide sequence: TGTGCCAGCAGTCAGGGGGAGGTACACGAGCAGTACTTC. Together with reference TRBV2 and TRBJ2-7, the CDR3 gives the full variable domain: EPEVTQTPSHQVTQMGQEVILRCVPISNHLYFYWYRQILGQKVEFLVSFYNNEISEKSEIFDDQFSVERPDGSNFTLKIRSTKLEDSAMYFCASSQGEVHEQYFGPGTRLTVT.

The CDR3 protein is CAISETDGAAYEQYF. The CDR3 nucleotides are TGTGCCATCAGTGAGACGGACGGGGCTGCCTACGAGCAGTACTTC. The genes are TRBV10-3 and TRBJ2-7; perhaps D is TRBD1 or TRBD2 (5 bases each). The CDR3 contains 15 residues. V dropped 2 bases and J dropped 2 bases, with 13 bases sitting between them. Per the germline V gene, CDR1 is ENHRY and CDR2 is SYGVKD.

The chain employs TRBV11-1 and TRBJ1-1; D ambiguous. V dropped 1 base and J dropped 3 bases, with 12 bases sitting between them. Germline loops: CDR1 SGHAT, CDR2 FQDESV (reference sequence). The CDR3 spans 15 residues. CDR3 nucleotide sequence: TGTGCCAGCAGCTTAGGAAATCGCGGGGACACTGAAGCTTTCTTT. Its protein product is CASSLGNRGDTEAFF.

The V gene is TRBV4-1, the J gene TRBJ2-5; no definite D call. The CDR3 length is 16 residues. The V gene's germline CDR1 is MGHRA and CDR2 YSYEKL. The ends were cut back, 6 bases at V and 5 bases at J, with 22 bases in the middle. The CDR3 sequence: CASRPSAGPNGETQYF. The CDR3 DNA is TGCGCCAGCAGACCTTCCGCCGGGCCTAACGGGGAGACCCAGTACTTC.